This T cell receptor (beta chain) is from a study of cytomegalovirus exposure and HLA in healthy donors. As concerns this clone: The antigen remains unidentified.

This CDR3 comprises 15 residues. From germline, CDR1 is MRHNA and CDR2 SNTAGT. The V gene end was trimmed by 2 bases and the J gene end by 0 bases; junction bases not matched to a gene: 1. Sequenced by immunoSEQ multiplex PCR; TCRdb stores in-frame clones only, minus some. The data contain 45,000 to 65,000 clones, 90% of them singletons. Study results and caveats: Associated with cytomegalovirus, according to the listing, were around 160 TCR beta chains. A few chains linked to CMV were shown in vitro to be specific for CMV antigens.

The sequencing input was PBMCs. V gene TRBV6-4 combines with J gene TRBJ2-3; TRBD1 matches at 8 bases. This receptor was taken from a man aged 18 to 30 in good health and CMV-seronegative. DNA of the CDR3: TGTGCCAGCAGTGACCAGGGGGCGAGCACAGATACGCAGTATTTT. Protein: CASSDQGASTDTQYF.